This TCR beta chain was captured by sequencing in a study of molecular identifiers for immune sequencing clone quantification. Naive CD8 T cells were picked out by sorting for CD8+CD4-CCR7+CD45RA+. Of note for this clonotype: Its matching antigen is unknown. A single base separates this from a much larger clone, so it may be a read error.

In preparing bulk TCR libraries, previously described methods and listed TCR primers were used. TCRdb re-derived calls from the PCR reads in MiXCR, one entry per CDR3 protein. In the table there are tens of thousands of distinct CDR3 sequences, under 20% of which are singletons. Findings and limits, study-wide: The sizes of highly expanded clones could be underestimated when identical TCR molecules share a barcode. Clonotypes topping 20 RNA copies carried over 98% of effector molecules but under 1% of naive ones.

This CDR3 has 13 residues. Per the germline V gene, CDR1 is LNHDA and CDR2 is SQIVND (reference sequence). The source is a human donor in good health. Some libraries in this study had Jurkat cell RNA spiked in. The sample taken for sequencing was naive CD8+ T cells from blood, with Jurkat cell RNA spiked in. Subset reported: FACS-sorted CD8+CD4-CCR7+CD45RA+ naive T cells. The rearrangement joins TRBV19 to TRBJ2-3, with D uncertain. The CDR3 DNA is TGTGCCAGGAGTATAAGGCACGCAGATACGCAGTATTTT. Protein product: CARSIRHADTQYF. The full variable domain, its missing parts supplied by reference TRBV19 and TRBJ2-3, is DGGITQSPKYLFRKEGQNVTLSCEQNLNHDAMYWYRQDPGQGLRLIYYSQIVNDFQKGDIAEGYSVSREKKESFPLTVTSAQKNPTAFYLCARSIRHADTQYFGPGTRLTVL.